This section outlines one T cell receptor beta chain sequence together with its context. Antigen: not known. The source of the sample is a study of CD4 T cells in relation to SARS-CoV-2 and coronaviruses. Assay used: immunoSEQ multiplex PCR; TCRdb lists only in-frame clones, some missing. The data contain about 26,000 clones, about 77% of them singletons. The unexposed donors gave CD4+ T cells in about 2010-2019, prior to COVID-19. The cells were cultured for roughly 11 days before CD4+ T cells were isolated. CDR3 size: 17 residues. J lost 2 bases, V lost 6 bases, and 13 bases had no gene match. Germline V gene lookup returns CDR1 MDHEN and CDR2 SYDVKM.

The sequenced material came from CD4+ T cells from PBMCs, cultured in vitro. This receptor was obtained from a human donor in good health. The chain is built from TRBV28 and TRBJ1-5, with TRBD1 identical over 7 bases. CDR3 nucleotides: TGTGCCAGCAGGGCGGGAGGGGGCTTCTTCGGCAATCAGCCCCAGCATTTT. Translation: CASRAGGGFFGNQPQHF.